What follows are 28 T cell receptor beta chains derived from one specimen sequenced in a study of T cells in Graves' hyperthyroidism and ophthalmopathy. Amplification yielded TCR beta CDR3 regions, with RNA transcripts as the source. First-round RT-PCR targeting the TCR CDR3 was performed with the HTBI primer set. One entry per CDR3 protein, called by TCRdb with MiXCR from the multiplex PCR reads. The sample has 550,000 to 800,000 distinct CDR3 sequences, roughly 17% seen once; the top ten hold about 8.4%. Input material: blood. The receptors shown here come from a man between 18 and 35 years old with Graves' hyperthyroidism.

The gene calls are TRBV4-2 and TRBJ1-4, with 10 bases lining up with TRBD1. This CDR3 spans 16 amino acids. V gave up 3 bases and J gave up 4 bases; unmatched junction bases: 5. The germline V gene has CDR1 LGHNA and CDR2 YNFKEQ. CDR3: CASSQPGQGFNEKLFF. In nucleotides, the CDR3 is TGTGCCAGCAGCCAGCCGGGACAGGGGTTTAATGAAAAACTGTTTTTT.

This clonotype has a count of ten or more. The V call is TRBV28, the J call TRBJ2-1, with 7 bases fitting TRBD1. The length of the CDR3 is 15 residues. Trimming took 5 bases from V and 8 from J; bases not matched to a gene: 12. Germline V gene data show CDR1 as MDHEN and CDR2 as SYDVKM. As DNA, the CDR3 is TGTGCCAGCAGTCTCGACAGGGCTGATCTGGATGAGCAGTTCTTC. Translation: CASSLDRADLDEQFF.

The chain links TRBV19 to TRBJ1-3, with 8 bases fitting TRBD1. Germline loops: CDR1 LNHDA, CDR2 SQIVND (reference sequence). The CDR3 extends over 16 amino acids. The J segment lost 3 bases and the V segment lost 3 bases, leaving 7 bases of the junction unmatched. The CDR3 DNA reads TGTGCCAGTAGTATCTCAGGGGGCGCCTTTGGAAACACCATATATTTT. Translation: CASSISGGAFGNTIYF.

The table lists this clonotype with a few counts. The chain recombines TRBV19 with TRBJ2-7; D is perhaps TRBD1 (6 bases). CDR3 size: 15 residues. Trimming took 5 bases from V and 3 from J, leaving 17 bases between them. Germline V gene sequence: CDR1 LNHDA, CDR2 SQIVND (reference sequence). The CDR3 spells CASSPVMGAGYEQYF. CDR3 sequence (DNA): TGTGCCAGTAGTCCCGTAATGGGGGCGGGCTACGAGCAGTACTTC. The whole variable domain, filled in from reference TRBV19 and TRBJ2-7, reads DGGITQSPKYLFRKEGQNVTLSCEQNLNHDAMYWYRQDPGQGLRLIYYSQIVNDFQKGDIAEGYSVSREKKESFPLTVTSAQKNPTAFYLCASSPVMGAGYEQYFGPGTRLTVT.

The V call is TRBV27, the J call TRBJ2-7; D not resolved. CDR1 is MNHEY and CDR2 is SMNVEV in the germline V gene (reference sequence). V lost 3 bases to trimming and J lost 0 bases, with 9 bases between them. The CDR3 runs to 14 residues. CDR3 nucleotides: TGTGCCAGCAGTTTGAACAGATACTCCTACGAGCAGTACTTC. It yields the protein CASSLNRYSYEQYF.

The V gene is TRBV27, the J gene TRBJ2-1; 7 positions agree with TRBD1. Germline V CDR1 and CDR2: MNHEY, SMNVEV (reference sequence). J lost 9 bases, V lost 6 bases, and 2 bases had no gene match. The CDR3 runs 11 residues. As DNA, the CDR3 is TGTGCCAGCAGGCACAGGGGTGAGCAGTTCTTC. Amino acids: CASRHRGEQFF.

This clonotype was recorded many times. This sequence joins TRBV20-1 and TRBJ1-1; D is undetermined. V gave up 0 bases and J gave up 4 bases, with 15 bases separating them. CDR1 is DFQATT, CDR2 SNEGSKA, per germline (reference sequence). The CDR3 has 15 amino acids. CDR3 DNA sequence: TGCAGTGCTAGAGACCCGGCCTTGAGTGGCACTGAAGCTTTCTTT. Amino acid sequence: CSARDPALSGTEAFF.

This clonotype was seen only a few times. The chain uses TRBV24-1 and TRBJ2-3, with 9 positions matching TRBD2. After removal of 9 bases from V and 2 bases from J, the junction contained 8 bases not matched to a gene. Germline V gene lookup returns CDR1 KGHDR and CDR2 SFDVKD. The CDR3 consists of 15 residues. DNA for the CDR3: TGTGCCACCGCAAAGGCTAGCGGGAACACAGATACGCAGTATTTT. Translation gives CATAKASGNTDTQYF.

This clonotype has more than one count but fewer than ten. V gene TRBV7-9 combines with J gene TRBJ2-7, with D possibly matching TRBD1 (6 bases). The CDR3 loop spans 13 amino acids. Germline V CDR1 and CDR2: SEHNR, FQNEAQ (reference sequence). V was trimmed by 10 bases and J by 6 bases, leaving 19 bases between them. CDR3 nucleotide sequence: TGTGCCACTCACTCAGGGGTCGTGGGCGAGCAGTACTTC. Protein product: CATHSGVVGEQYF. Drawing the rest from reference TRBV7-9 and TRBJ2-7, the complete variable domain is DTGVSQNPRHKITKRGQNVTFRCDPISEHNRLYWYRQTLGQGPEFLTYFQNEAQLEKSRLLSDRFSAERPKGSFSTLEIQRTEQGDSAMYLCATHSGVVGEQYFGPGTRLTVT.

In this sample, this clonotype turned up once. The DNA for the CDR3 is TGTGCCAGCAACAAGAGGGGGGACACCGGGGAGCTGTTTTTT. It yields the protein CASNKRGDTGELFF. J is TRBJ2-2 and V is TRBV7-9, with D perhaps matching TRBD1 or TRBD2 (6 bases each). The CDR3 extends over 14 amino acids. Germline V gene lookup returns CDR1 SEHNR and CDR2 FQNEAQ (reference sequence). Trimming shortened V by 7 bases and J by 3 bases, and 12 bases separated the two germline ends.

There are many counts of this clonotype. The rearrangement links TRBV13 to TRBJ1-2, with D tentatively TRBD1 (6 bases). The CDR3 spans 12 residues. V lost 5 bases to trimming and J lost 8 bases, with 12 bases between them. The germline V gene has CDR1 PRHDT and CDR2 FYEKMQ (reference sequence). Here the CDR3 reads CASSEQGRGYTF. CDR3 bases: TGTGCCAGCAGCGAACAGGGAAGGGGCTACACCTTC.

This clonotype has at least ten counts. V usage is TRBV24-1 and J usage is TRBJ2-1; TRBD2 matches at 9 bases. Germline CDR1 reads KGHDR; CDR2 reads SFDVKD. The V gene end was trimmed by 3 bases and the J gene end by 5 bases; junction bases not matched to a gene: 13. The CDR3 is 18 residues long. CDR3 in DNA: TGTGCCACCAGTGATCCCCGGGCTAGCGGGACGTTGCACAATGAGCAGTTCTTC. Protein product: CATSDPRASGTLHNEQFF.

This clonotype showed up just once. V gene TRBV7-9 combines with J gene TRBJ2-7; possibly TRBD1 or TRBD2 for D (5 bases each). Trimming shortened V by 5 bases and J by 2 bases, and 16 bases separated the two germline ends. The germline CDR1 and CDR2 sequences are SEHNR and FQNEAQ (reference sequence). The CDR3 has 15 residues. The CDR3 DNA reads as TGTGCCAGCAGCCGACTCCGGGACGAAGCCTACGAGCAGTACTTC. Translating gives CASSRLRDEAYEQYF.

Points on this clonotype: An end of the junction does not agree with germline; a read error may underlie this. The V call is TRBV7-3, the J call TRBJ2-7; D unresolved. The V gene's germline CDR1 is SGHTA and CDR2 FQGTGA. The CDR3 extends over 13 amino acids. The CDR3 reads CASSLGPSYEQHF. CDR3 coding DNA: TGTGCCAGCAGCTTGGGCCCCTCCTACGAGCAGCACTTC.

The chain has TRBV7-2 and TRBJ1-4, with no clear D. The CDR3 extends over 15 amino acids. In germline, CDR1 is SGHTA, CDR2 FQGNSA. V was shortened by 5 bases and J by 0 bases, with 10 bases between the two germline ends. CDR3 nucleotide sequence: TGTGCCAGCAGCCCACTATTTGCAACTAATGAAAAACTGTTTTTT. Its translation is CASSPLFATNEKLFF.

This clonotype turned up a few times. The J gene is TRBJ2-5, the V gene TRBV6-1, with D maybe TRBD2 (6 bases). The V end lost 5 bases, the J end lost 2 bases, and 9 bases lay between the germline ends. Germline V gene data show CDR1 as MNHNS and CDR2 as SASEGT. The CDR3 spans 13 residues. The CDR3 DNA reads TGTGCCAGCAGTACGACTAGACAAGAGACCCAGTACTTC. Protein: CASSTTRQETQYF.

The chain links TRBV5-1 to TRBJ1-1, with a weak D call TRBD1 (6 bases). CDR1 and CDR2 from the germline V gene are SGHRS and YFSETQ. V lost 1 base to trimming and J lost 5 bases, with 12 bases between them. This CDR3 has 14 amino acids. The CDR3 region is CASSLQGLQTEAFF. CDR3 bases: TGCGCCAGCAGCTTGCAGGGGCTCCAGACTGAAGCTTTCTTT.

This clonotype was detected ten times or more. The rearrangement links TRBV7-2 to TRBJ2-1; TRBD2 agrees at 11 bases. The J segment lost 8 bases and the V segment lost 5 bases, leaving 23 bases of the junction unmatched. There are 20 residues in the CDR3. From germline, CDR1 is SGHTA and CDR2 FQGNSA. The CDR3 loop reads CASSRTGTSGYTRLIDEQFF. The CDR3 region has the DNA TGTGCCAGCAGCAGAACCGGGACTAGCGGTTATACCCGCCTTATCGATGAGCAGTTCTTC.

This chain uses TRBV4-3 with TRBJ1-2; possible D gene TRBD1, 5 bases. The V and J ends lost 3 bases and 4 bases respectively, with 15 bases between them. The germline CDR1 and CDR2 sequences are LGHNA and YSLEER. CDR3 length: 15 residues. CDR3 protein: CASSQATGTGYGYTF. For the CDR3, the DNA is TGCGCCAGCAGCCAGGCTACCGGGACGGGCTATGGCTACACCTTC.

The rearrangement joins TRBV20-1 to TRBJ2-7; D unclear. The V end lost 6 bases, the J end lost 3 bases, and 15 bases lay between the germline ends. Looked up from germline, CDR1 is DFQATT and CDR2 is SNEGSKA (reference sequence). The CDR3 spans 13 residues. The CDR3 coding sequence is TGCAGTGCCCGACCGATCGACCTCTACGAGCAGTACTTC. Its protein is CSARPIDLYEQYF.

V usage is TRBV20-1 and J usage is TRBJ2-1; tentative D call: TRBD2 (6 bases). With 0 bases removed from V and 1 base from J, the gap between germline ends came to 7 bases. Germline V gene lookup returns CDR1 DFQATT and CDR2 SNEGSKA (reference sequence). The length of the CDR3 is 14 residues. CDR3 nucleotides: TGCAGTGCTAGAGAGCGGGGATCCTACAATGAGCAGTTCTTC. It yields the protein CSARERGSYNEQFF.

There are many counts of this clonotype. This chain joins TRBV6-1 and TRBJ1-1, with D maybe TRBD1 (6 bases). Germline V lookup: CDR1 MNHNS, CDR2 SASEGT. Trimming removed 8 bases from V and 4 bases from J, with 14 bases in between. The CDR3 is 13 residues long. CDR3 sequence (DNA): TGTGCCAGCCTTGGACAGTTAAGCACTGAAGCTTTCTTT. Its protein is CASLGQLSTEAFF.

This clonotype was picked up many times. The chain has TRBV2 and TRBJ2-1; D is possibly TRBD2 (6 bases). The length of the CDR3 is 15 residues. V was clipped by 6 bases and J by 2 bases, with 14 bases between them. Looked up from germline, CDR1 is SNHLY and CDR2 is FYNNEI. The CDR3 protein is CASRWTKYAYNEQFF. The CDR3 bases are TGTGCCAGCAGGTGGACTAAATATGCCTACAATGAGCAGTTCTTC.

The chain links TRBV4-1 to TRBJ1-1; 7 bases map to TRBD1. CDR3 length equals 16 residues. From germline, CDR1 is MGHRA and CDR2 YSYEKL. V was pared by 1 base and J by 1 base, with 6 bases of the junction left unmatched. The CDR3 region has the DNA TGCGCCAGCAGCCAAGTTACCGGGACAGCGAACACTGAAGCTTTCTTT. Amino acid sequence: CASSQVTGTANTEAFF.

Only a few counts were recorded for this clonotype. The genes are TRBV5-6 and TRBJ2-3, with TRBD2 matching 9 bases. V shed 2 bases, J shed 3 bases, and the junction held 7 bases outside the gene matches. CDR1 and CDR2 from the germline V gene are SGHDT and YYEEEE. The CDR3 covers 16 residues. The CDR3 spells CASSFGWGLATDTQYF. The CDR3 DNA reads as TGTGCCAGCAGCTTCGGGTGGGGACTAGCAACAGATACGCAGTATTTT.

This chain uses TRBV25-1 with TRBJ2-5; 13 nucleotides agree with TRBD2. There are 20 residues in the CDR3. Trimming removed 1 base from V and 5 bases from J; junction bases left unmatched: 16. The germline V gene encodes CDR1 MGHDK and CDR2 SYGVNS. Here the CDR3 DNA reads TGTGCCAGCAGTGAATCTCGGACACCTGGACTAGCGGGAGAAGGGGAGACCCAGTACTTC. It is translated as CASSESRTPGLAGEGETQYF. Based on the CDR3 plus reference TRBV25-1 and TRBJ2-5, the full variable domain is EADIYQTPRYLVIGTGKKITLECSQTMGHDKMYWYQQDPGMELHLIHYSYGVNSTEKGDLSSESTVSRIRTEHFPLTLESARPSHTSQYLCASSESRTPGLAGEGETQYFGPGTRLLVL.

This clonotype showed up just a few times. A much larger clone lies one base from this, so it may be a read error. The rearrangement links TRBV28 to TRBJ1-1; TRBD1 agrees at 11 bases. This CDR3 comprises 17 residues. CDR1 is MDHEN, CDR2 SYDVKM, per germline. CDR3: CASSTWTGGMGNTKAFF. The CDR3 bases are TGTGCCAGCAGTACCTGGACAGGGGGCATGGGGAACACTAAAGCTTTCTTT. Using reference TRBV28 and TRBJ1-1 for the parts outside the CDR3, the full variable domain is DVKVTQSSRYLVKRTGEKVFLECVQDMDHENMFWYRQDPGLGLRLIYFSYDVKMKEKGDIPEGYSVSREKKERFSLILESASTNQTSMYLCASSTWTGGMGNTKAFFGQGTRLTVV.

The chain combines TRBV7-8 with TRBJ2-1, with TRBD2 identical over 8 bases. There are 16 residues in the CDR3. The germline V gene has CDR1 SGHVS and CDR2 FQNEAQ. The V and J ends lost 2 bases and 4 bases, in that order; junction bases with no gene match: 7. CDR3 in DNA: TGTGCCAGCAGCTTACCAACTAGCGGCTTATACAATGAGCAGTTCTTC. As protein: CASSLPTSGLYNEQFF.